Below, 6 T cell receptor beta chains from the same sample are listed, as sequenced in a study of T cell repertoires in cytomegalovirus infection. TCRdb re-called the reads through MiXCR, storing one row per CDR3 protein. The sample has around 310,000 distinct CDR3 sequences, roughly 15% seen once. Sequenced sample: PBMCs. Source of these receptors: a human donor in good health (CMV status not recorded). Some clones in this sample may be carry-over from other donors' samples.

This clonotype was seen only a few times. The CDR3: CASSLAKRDRGPYNEQFF. CDR3 DNA: TGTGCCAGCAGCTTGGCCAAAAGGGACAGGGGCCCCTACAATGAGCAGTTCTTC. The V call is TRBV5-6, the J call TRBJ2-1; TRBD1 matches 10 bases. CDR1 and CDR2 from the germline V gene are SGHDT and YYEEEE. The CDR3 covers 18 residues. V lost 0 bases, J lost 2 bases, and 8 bases stayed unmatched. Based on the CDR3 plus reference TRBV5-6 and TRBJ2-1, the full variable domain is DAGVTQSPTHLIKTRGQQVTLRCSPKSGHDTVSWYQQALGQGPQFIFQYYEEEERQRGNFPDRFSGHQFPNYSSELNVNALLLGDSALYLCASSLAKRDRGPYNEQFFGPGTRLTVL.

This rearrangement joins TRBV20-1 to TRBJ1-6; D is ambiguous. Trimming shortened V by 2 bases and J by 3 bases, and 5 bases separated the two germline ends. CDR3 length: 13 residues. In germline, CDR1 is DFQATT, CDR2 SNEGSKA (reference sequence). The CDR3 DNA reads as TGCAGTGCTAGACAGCTCTATAATTCACCCCTCCACTTT. This translates into CSARQLYNSPLHF.

V gene TRBV11-2 combines with J gene TRBJ1-4; D gene ambiguous. With 5 bases removed from V and 3 bases from J, the gap between germline ends came to 13 bases. The length of the CDR3 is 15 residues. The V gene's germline CDR1 is SGHAT and CDR2 FQNNGV. The CDR3 region has the DNA TGTGCCAGCAGCCACGGACCTCCTCCTAATGAAAAACTGTTTTTT. As protein: CASSHGPPPNEKLFF.

The V gene is TRBV2, the J gene TRBJ2-7; D remains unclear. Trimming cost V 1 base and J 7 bases, with 5 bases left between them. CDR1 and CDR2 from the germline V gene are SNHLY and FYNNEI. The CDR3 extends over 11 amino acids. This chain's CDR3 is CASSEVKEQYF. DNA of the CDR3: TGTGCCAGCAGTGAAGTCAAGGAGCAGTACTTC.

This chain uses TRBV11-1 with TRBJ2-4; D is unclear. From germline, CDR1 is SGHAT and CDR2 FQDESV (reference sequence). The CDR3 consists of 13 residues. The ends were cut back, 5 bases at V and 6 bases at J, with 11 bases in the middle. CDR3 in DNA: TGTGCCAGCAGCACGGGTGAGCTAAACATTCAGTACTTC. This gives the protein CASSTGELNIQYF.

This clonotype has only a few counts. V gene TRBV10-3 combines with J gene TRBJ2-3; TRBD1 might be the D (6 bases). V was shortened by 3 bases and J by 6 bases, with 13 bases between the two germline ends. The germline gives CDR1 ENHRY, CDR2 SYGVKD. The CDR3 length is 14 residues. CDR3 coding DNA: TGTGCCATCAGTGAACCAATACAGGGTGATACGCAGTATTTT. It yields the protein CAISEPIQGDTQYF.